This T cell receptor (beta chain) came from a study of T cells in Graves' hyperthyroidism and ophthalmopathy. General study results and limits: The model forecast ophthalmopathy, anticipating it by a median about six months before onset. Ophthalmopathy was separated from stable hyperthyroidism by a 13 V-J model.

The source material, RNA transcripts, was used to amplify TCR beta CDR3 regions. TCR CDR3 regions were first amplified by RT-PCR with HTBI primers. TCRdb analysed the multiplex PCR reads with MiXCR anew, one entry per CDR3 protein. The repertoire has 300,000 to 450,000 distinct CDR3 sequences, roughly 15% of them found once; the top ten carry roughly 21%. Uncontrolled infection, other autoimmune disease, pregnancy or lactation disqualified patients from enrolment. Diagnostic decisions used clinical symptoms, serum thyroxine and TRAb, thyroid ultrasound and orbital computed tomography. Germline V gives CDR1 LNHDA, CDR2 SQIVND (reference sequence). V dropped 5 bases and J dropped 4 bases, with 17 bases sitting between them. The CDR3 totals 15 residues. In its sample, this clonotype was seen a few times. The antigen is undetermined.

This sequence originates from a woman aged 25 to 39 with Graves' ophthalmopathy. The specimen was blood. The J gene is TRBJ1-1, the V gene TRBV19, with TRBD1 as a possible D gene (6 bases). The DNA for the CDR3 is TGTGCCAGTAGTTCCTACAGGGTTCGGGGCACTGAAGCTTTCTTT. This codes for CASSSYRVRGTEAFF. Drawing the rest from reference TRBV19 and TRBJ1-1, the complete variable domain is DGGITQSPKYLFRKEGQNVTLSCEQNLNHDAMYWYRQDPGQGLRLIYYSQIVNDFQKGDIAEGYSVSREKKESFPLTVTSAQKNPTAFYLCASSSYRVRGTEAFFGQGTRLTVV.